This T cell receptor (beta chain) emerged from a study of cytomegalovirus exposure and HLA in healthy donors. The study's findings and limits: Later, an analysis showed that TCR beta chains associated with HLA were more clonally expanded than others that were equally common. A later analysis found common viral pathogens apparently linked to several of the most significant clusters.

The J segment lost 7 bases and the V segment lost 4 bases, leaving 10 bases of the junction unmatched. Per the germline V gene, CDR1 is GTSNPN and CDR2 is SVGIG (reference sequence). The CDR3 spans 14 residues. Worth noting for this clone: Its antigen is not identified.

PCR involved 60 Vbeta and 13 Jbeta primers. As handled by the study authors: Later work found roughly 80 million unique TCR beta chains, with 10 million to 14 million shared. Generated by immunoSEQ multiplex PCR, the TCRdb table keeps only in-frame clones and is missing some. That table is the source of V, J and clone size, and D and trimming were worked out from the DNA. The sample has 110,000 or so clones, just under 75% seen once. The records omit this donor's CMV serostatus. Sequencing was done on a sample of PBMCs. This TCR was recovered from a human donor in good health. The chain is built from TRBV30 and TRBJ2-7, with 10 bases matching TRBD1. CDR3 nucleotide sequence: TGTGCCTGGACCCAACCGGGACAGGGGAGGGAGCAGTACTTC. This encodes CAWTQPGQGREQYF.